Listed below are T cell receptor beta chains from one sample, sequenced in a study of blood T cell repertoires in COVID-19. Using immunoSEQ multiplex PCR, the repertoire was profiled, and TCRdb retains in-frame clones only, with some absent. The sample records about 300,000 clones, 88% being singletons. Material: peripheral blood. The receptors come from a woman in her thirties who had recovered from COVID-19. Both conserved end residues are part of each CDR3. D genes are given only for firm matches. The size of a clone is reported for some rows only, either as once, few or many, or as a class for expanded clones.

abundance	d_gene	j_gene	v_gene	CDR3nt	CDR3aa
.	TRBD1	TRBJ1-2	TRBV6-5	TGTGCCAGCTACACCGGGACAGCACTCTATGGCTACACCTTC	CASYTGTALYGYTF
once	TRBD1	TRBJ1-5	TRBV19	TGTGCCAGTAGTAGTGACCAGGGGGTTCAGCCCCAGCATTTT	CASSSDQGVQPQHF
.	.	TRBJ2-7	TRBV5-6	TGTGCCAGCAGCTGGAGGCGGGGTGTCAACGAGCAGTACTTC	CASSWRRGVNEQYF
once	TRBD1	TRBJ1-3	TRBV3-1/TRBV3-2	TGTGCCAGCAGCCCCGAGACAGGGTTTAGTGGAAACACCATATATTTT	CASSPETGFSGNTIYF
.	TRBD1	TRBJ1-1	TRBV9	TGTGCCAGCAGCGGGGTACAGGGGGGCGGCACTGAAGCTTTCTTT	CASSGVQGGGTEAFF
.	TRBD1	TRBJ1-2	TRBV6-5	TGTGCCAGCATGAGGGTACAGGGGGCGGGTGGCTACACCTTC	CASMRVQGAGGYTF
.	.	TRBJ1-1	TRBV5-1	TGCGCCAGCAGTTTCTGGACCGGGAGGCACACTGAAGCTTTCTTT	CASSFWTGRHTEAFF
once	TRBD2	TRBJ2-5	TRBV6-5	TGTGCCAGTTTAGATAGCGGGGGGGCCGAGACCCAGTACTTC	CASLDSGGAETQYF
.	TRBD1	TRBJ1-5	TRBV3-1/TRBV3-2	TGTGCCAGCAGCCCGTGGACAGGGGAACAGCCCCAGCATTTT	CASSPWTGEQPQHF
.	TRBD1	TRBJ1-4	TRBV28	TGTGCCAGCAACCCCCCGGGACAGGGTAGTGAAAAACTGTTTTTT	CASNPPGQGSEKLFF
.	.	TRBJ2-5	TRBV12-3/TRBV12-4	TGTGCCAGCAGGGGGGCCGTATGGGAGACCCAGTACTTC	CASRGAVWETQYF
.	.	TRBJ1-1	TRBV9	TGTGCCAGCAGGGGAGGGACCAACACTGAAGCTTTCTTT	CASRGGTNTEAFF
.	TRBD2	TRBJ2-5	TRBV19	TGTGCCAGTAGTCGAGGGGAGGGGACCCAGTACTTC	CASSRGEGTQYF
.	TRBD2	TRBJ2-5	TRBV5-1	TGCGCCAGCAGCTTGGGGAGTAGCGGGGGCCAAGAGACCCAGTACTTC	CASSLGSSGGQETQYF
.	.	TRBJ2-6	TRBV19	TGTGCCAGTAGTATAGGCAGGGGATCCGGGGCCAACGTCCTGACTTTC	CASSIGRGSGANVLTF
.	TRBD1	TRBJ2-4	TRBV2	TGTGCCAGCAGTGACGGACAGGGGGCGGTCAAAAACATTCAGTACTTC	CASSDGQGAVKNIQYF
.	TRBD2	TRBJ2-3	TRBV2	TGTGCCAGCAGATATGGACTAGCAAGCACAGATACGCAGTATTTT	CASRYGLASTDTQYF
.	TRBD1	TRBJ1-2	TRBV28	TGTGCCAGCAGTGCGGGACAGACCAGCCTCTATGGCTACACCTTC	CASSAGQTSLYGYTF
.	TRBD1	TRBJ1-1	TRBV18	TGTGCCAGTGGGGACAGGGGAGATACTGAAGCTTTCTTT	CASGDRGDTEAFF
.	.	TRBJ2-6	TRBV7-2	TGTGCCAGCAGCTTTAAGAGCTCTGGGGCCAACGTCCTGACTTTC	CASSFKSSGANVLTF
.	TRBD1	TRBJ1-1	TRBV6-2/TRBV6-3	TGTGCCAGCAGCGACAGGGAACAGACTGAAGCTTTCTTT	CASSDREQTEAFF
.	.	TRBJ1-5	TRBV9	TGTGCCAGCAGCCCCGCGAATAGCAATCAGCCCCAGCATTTT	CASSPANSNQPQHF
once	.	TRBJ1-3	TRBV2	TGTGCCAGCAGACCGACAGGCACCGGAAACACCATATATTTT	CASRPTGTGNTIYF
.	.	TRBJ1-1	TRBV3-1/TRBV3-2	TGTGCCAGCAGGCTACAGGGAAACACTGAAGCTTTCTTT	CASRLQGNTEAFF
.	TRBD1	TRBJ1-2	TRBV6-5	TGTGCCAGCAGGGGCGGGACAGGGGTTCGCTATGGCTACACCTTC	CASRGGTGVRYGYTF
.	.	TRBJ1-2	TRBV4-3	TGCGCCAGCAGCCACAGGGAATTCTATGGCTACACCTTC	CASSHREFYGYTF
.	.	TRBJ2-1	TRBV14	TGTGCCAGCAGCCCAGTTCTAGGAGGGATGTTCAATGAGCAGTTCTTC	CASSPVLGGMFNEQFF
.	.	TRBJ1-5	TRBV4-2	TGTGCCAGCAGCCAAGATTTATCGCGGAATCAGCCCCAGCATTTT	CASSQDLSRNQPQHF
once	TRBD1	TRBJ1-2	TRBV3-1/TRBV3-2	TGTGCCAGCAGCCTTGGACAGGGGGGTGGCTACACCTTC	CASSLGQGGGYTF
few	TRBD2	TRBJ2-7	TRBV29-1	TGCAGCGTTGACGGGCTAGCGGGCAGTCCCGGCGAGCAGTACTTC	CSVDGLAGSPGEQYF
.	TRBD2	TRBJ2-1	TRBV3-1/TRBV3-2	TGTGCCAGCAGCCAAGCTAGCGGGGGGTCCGTTACCTACAATGAGCAGTTCTTC	CASSQASGGSVTYNEQFF